The 9 T cell receptor beta chains presented below share a single source sample, sequenced in a study of cytomegalovirus exposure and HLA in healthy donors. PCR was performed using 60 Vbeta and 13 Jbeta primers. Generated by immunoSEQ multiplex PCR, the TCRdb table keeps only in-frame clones and is missing some. Its listing shows around 210,000 clones. The sample taken for sequencing was PBMCs. Receptors were obtained from a girl aged 2-10 years in good health and CMV-seropositive.

The chain couples TRBV9 to TRBJ2-3; TRBD2 matches at 9 bases. CDR3 length: 17 amino acids. Germline V CDR1 and CDR2: SGDLS, YYNGEE. Trimming took 2 bases from V and 4 from J; bases not matched to a gene: 11. CDR3 sequence: CASSVSGSSGMADTQYF. The CDR3 nucleotides read TGTGCCAGCAGCGTCAGTGGGTCTAGCGGGATGGCAGATACGCAGTATTTT.

This chain joins TRBV11-1 and TRBJ1-1; 7 bases agree with TRBD1. With V trimmed by 4 bases and J by 4 bases, 6 bases remained unmatched. The CDR3 is 14 amino acids. From germline, CDR1 is SGHAT and CDR2 FQDESV (reference sequence). The chain's CDR3 is CASSYRQGGTEAFF. Written as DNA, the CDR3 is TGTGCCAGCAGCTATCGACAGGGTGGCACTGAAGCTTTCTTT.

On this clone: At one boundary the junction diverges from the germline segment, which might be a read error. Other DNA variants within this sample encode the same CDR3. The chain combines TRBV9 with TRBJ1-2, with TRBD1 identical over 7 bases. CDR3 length: 13 amino acids. CDR1 is SGDLS, CDR2 YYNGEE, per germline. CDR3 region: CASSRGQAYGYTF. The CDR3 DNA is TGTGCCAGCAGCCGAGGACAGGCCTATGGCTACACCTTT.

V and J are TRBV27 and TRBJ2-1, with 8 bases identical to TRBD2. Trimming took 2 bases from V and 6 from J; bases not matched to a gene: 6. The CDR3 loop spans 15 amino acids. Germline values: CDR1 MNHEY, CDR2 SMNVEV (reference sequence). CDR3 sequence reads: CASSLIPGGPNEQFF. The CDR3 DNA follows: TGTGCCAGCAGTTTAATCCCGGGAGGGCCCAATGAGCAGTTCTTC.

The rearrangement links TRBV27 to TRBJ2-5; 12 bases are a match to TRBD2. V lost 4 bases, J lost 4 bases, and 4 bases stayed unmatched. Germline lookup yields CDR1 MNHEY and CDR2 SMNVEV (reference sequence). This CDR3 spans 15 amino acids. The CDR3 DNA sequence: TGTGCCAGCAGTTCACTGGGACTAGCGGGAGAGACCCAGTACTTC. It codes for CASSSLGLAGETQYF.

The V call is TRBV27, the J call TRBJ2-3, with 10 bases matching TRBD2. The CDR3 runs to 17 residues. V lost 0 bases to trimming and J lost 11 bases; unmatched junction nucleotides: 14. CDR1 and CDR2 (germline): MNHEY, SMNVEV (reference sequence). The CDR3 nucleotides read TGTGCCAGCAGTTTATCGATGGTAACTAGCGGGAAAGGGGGGCAGTATTTT. Translation: CASSLSMVTSGKGGQYF.

J is TRBJ1-3 and V is TRBV29-1; D unresolved. CDR3 length: 15 residues. Trimming cost V 7 bases and J 0 bases, with 16 bases left between them. CDR1 and CDR2 (germline): SQVTM, ANQGSEA. The CDR3 loop reads CSGSPDSSSGNTIYF. The CDR3 bases are TGCAGCGGGTCTCCGGACTCCAGCTCTGGAAACACCATATATTTT.

This sequence joins TRBV27 and TRBJ2-5; 9 nucleotides agree with TRBD2. J was trimmed by 5 bases and V by 6 bases; bases with no gene match: 7. CDR3 length: 14 amino acids. CDR1 is MNHEY and CDR2 is SMNVEV in the germline V gene (reference sequence). CDR3 protein: CASSPLAGEETQYF. Here the CDR3 DNA reads TGTGCCAGCAGCCCCTTAGCGGGAGAGGAGACCCAGTACTTC.

This rearrangement joins TRBV29-1 to TRBJ2-1; 10 bases agree with TRBD1. Germline V gives CDR1 SQVTM, CDR2 ANQGSEA. This CDR3 is 15 amino acids long. V shed 7 bases, J shed 8 bases, and the junction held 14 bases outside the gene matches. CDR3 region: CSGSGTGDYRDEQFF. CDR3 nucleotide sequence: TGCAGCGGGTCCGGGACAGGGGATTATAGAGATGAGCAGTTCTTC.